A selection of T cell receptor beta chains follows, all from one sample in a study of blood T cell repertoires in COVID-19. The repertoire was sequenced with immunoSEQ multiplex PCR; TCRdb's copy has only in-frame clones and lacks some. In the table there are over 300,000 clones, around 83% of which are singletons. The sample was peripheral blood. The receptor set was obtained from a woman aged 45 to 65 with acute or convalescent COVID-19. The CDR3 runs from the conserved cysteine through the conserved F or W. A D gene is named only where the DNA matches it firmly. Size tells how often a clone was seen (once, few, many) or the class of an expanded clone, and some rows leave it out.

D gene	V gene	J gene	clone size	CDR3 protein	CDR3 DNA
NA	TRBV5-1	TRBJ2-7	NA	CASSLYYEQYF	TGCGCCAGCAGCTTATACTACGAGCAGTACTTC
NA	TRBV4-3	TRBJ2-3	NA	CASSLQRGDTQYF	TGCGCCAGCAGCCTGCAAAGGGGGGATACGCAGTATTTT
NA	TRBV5-1	TRBJ1-1	NA	CASSLAGGGNTEAFF	TGCGCCAGCAGCTTGGCGGGGGGCGGGAACACTGAAGCTTTCTTT
NA	TRBV7-2	TRBJ1-3	NA	CASSLGWTAGNTIYF	TGTGCCAGCAGCTTAGGATGGACAGCTGGAAACACCATATATTTT
NA	TRBV7-9	TRBJ1-6	NA	CASSRGGDSPLHF	TGTGCCAGCAGTAGAGGAGGAGATTCACCCCTCCACTTT
TRBD2	TRBV5-1	TRBJ2-1	NA	CASSLVEAGGLDEQFF	TGCGCCAGCAGCTTGGTAGAGGCGGGAGGTCTCGATGAGCAGTTCTTC
TRBD1	TRBV4-2	TRBJ2-3	NA	CASSPTGEDTQYF	TGTGCCAGCAGCCCGACAGGGGAAGATACGCAGTATTTT
TRBD1	TRBV2	TRBJ2-5	once	CASKPGQGGKTQYF	TGTGCCAGCAAACCGGGACAGGGAGGGAAGACCCAGTACTTC
NA	TRBV30	TRBJ1-3	NA	CAWTPISSGNTIYF	TGTGCCTGGACGCCTATCTCCTCTGGAAACACCATATATTTT
TRBD1	TRBV11-3	TRBJ1-2	NA	CASSSAGGYGYTF	TGTGCCAGCAGCTCAGCAGGGGGCTATGGCTACACCTTC
NA	TRBV23-1	TRBJ2-5	NA	CASSQASATRKETQYF	TGCGCCAGCAGTCAGGCGTCAGCAACTAGAAAAGAGACCCAGTACTTC
NA	TRBV9	TRBJ1-2	NA	CASATGGYGYTF	TGTGCCAGTGCCACGGGGGGCTATGGCTACACCTTC
NA	TRBV6-5	TRBJ1-1	NA	CASAGNTEAFF	TGTGCCAGCGCCGGGAACACTGAAGCTTTCTTT
TRBD2	TRBV11-2	TRBJ2-1	few	CASSSYIAGGRNEQFF	TGTGCCAGCAGCTCATACATAGCGGGGGGCAGGAATGAGCAGTTCTTC
NA	TRBV19	TRBJ1-1	NA	CASRPTGHTEAFF	TGTGCCAGTAGACCGACAGGACACACTGAAGCTTTCTTT
NA	TRBV20-1	TRBJ2-5	NA	CSARRETQYF	TGCAGTGCTCGGCGGGAGACCCAGTACTTC
TRBD1	TRBV24-1	TRBJ2-3	NA	CATSEGDRATDTQYF	TGTGCCACCAGTGAGGGGGACAGGGCGACAGATACGCAGTATTTT
TRBD1	TRBV14	TRBJ1-1	NA	CASRTQGANTEAFF	TGTGCCAGCAGGACACAGGGGGCGAACACTGAAGCTTTCTTT
TRBD1	TRBV19	TRBJ2-4	NA	CATGTGGDIQYF	TGTGCCACCGGGACAGGGGGGGACATTCAGTACTTC
NA	TRBV6-4	TRBJ1-1	NA	CASSDYGDTEAFF	TGTGCCAGCAGTGACTACGGGGACACTGAAGCTTTCTTT
NA	TRBV2	TRBJ1-3	few	CASSEFWTASLTSGNTIYF	TGTGCCAGCAGTGAATTTTGGACAGCCTCCCTCACCTCTGGAAACACCATATATTTT
TRBD1	TRBV4-2	TRBJ1-2	NA	CASSQAGQPSYGYTF	TGTGCCAGCAGCCAAGCGGGACAGCCGTCGTATGGCTACACCTTC
NA	TRBV5-5	TRBJ1-1	few	CASSLGSGFNEAFF	TGTGCCAGCAGCTTGGGATCGGGGTTTAATGAAGCTTTCTTT
NA	TRBV6-5	TRBJ2-3	NA	CASSYSDRTDTQYF	TGTGCCAGCAGTTACTCAGACAGGACAGATACGCAGTATTTT
TRBD2	TRBV7-2	TRBJ2-1	NA	CANSLARESEQFF	TGTGCCAACAGCTTAGCGCGGGAGAGTGAGCAGTTCTTC
TRBD1	TRBV5-6	TRBJ2-4	NA	CASHWTGLEPNIQYF	TGTGCCAGCCACTGGACAGGGCTAGAACCAAACATTCAGTACTTC
TRBD2	TRBV6-5	TRBJ2-1	NA	CASRSSGEQFF	TGTGCCAGCAGATCTAGCGGTGAGCAGTTCTTC
TRBD2	TRBV9	TRBJ2-1	NA	CASSAGTRDYNEQFF	TGTGCCAGCAGCGCCGGGACTAGAGACTACAATGAGCAGTTCTTC
NA	TRBV12-3/TRBV12-4	TRBJ1-1	NA	CASSFSGKGEAFF	TGTGCCAGCAGTTTTTCGGGGAAAGGTGAAGCTTTCTTT
TRBD1	TRBV11-2	TRBJ1-6	NA	CASSFVQGAGSPLHF	TGTGCCAGCAGCTTCGTCCAGGGGGCAGGTTCACCCCTCCACTTT
NA	TRBV5-1	TRBJ1-5	NA	CASSLAGGRDQPQHF	TGCGCCAGCAGCTTGGCGGGGGGCAGGGATCAGCCCCAGCATTTT
NA	TRBV12-3/TRBV12-4	TRBJ1-1	NA	CASAPWGGTEAFF	TGTGCCAGCGCTCCATGGGGAGGCACTGAAGCTTTCTTT
TRBD2	TRBV7-2	TRBJ2-3	NA	CASSLEAGGLTDTQYF	TGTGCCAGCAGCTTAGAGGCGGGGGGTCTCACAGATACGCAGTATTTT
TRBD1	TRBV24-1	TRBJ1-5	NA	CATSGGTGDGQPQHF	TGTGCCACCAGTGGAGGGACAGGGGACGGTCAGCCCCAGCATTTT
TRBD2	TRBV27	TRBJ2-1	NA	CASSPGGLSGSRSNEQFF	TGTGCCAGCAGTCCAGGTGGCCTTAGCGGGAGTCGTTCAAATGAGCAGTTCTTC
NA	TRBV18	TRBJ1-4	NA	CASSPSGGRVEKLFF	TGTGCCAGCTCACCATCCGGCGGGAGAGTCGAAAAACTGTTTTTT
TRBD1	TRBV7-8	TRBJ2-2	NA	CASSRRTGVNTGELFF	TGTGCCAGCAGTCGACGGACAGGGGTCAACACCGGGGAGCTGTTTTTT
NA	TRBV21-1	TRBJ2-5	NA	CASSKGYAVKETQYF	TGTGCCAGCAGCAAAGGTTACGCGGTCAAAGAGACCCAGTACTTC
TRBD1	TRBV24-1	TRBJ2-1	NA	CATRGLTGGNEQFF	TGTGCCACCAGGGGCCTGACAGGGGGCAATGAGCAGTTCTTC
TRBD1	TRBV5-1	TRBJ2-1	NA	CASSPSLIGQGANSKQFF	TGCGCCAGCAGCCCTTCCCTGATAGGACAGGGGGCAAACTCTAAGCAGTTCTTC
TRBD2	TRBV9	TRBJ2-5	once	CASSVERGGLETQYF	TGTGCCAGCAGCGTAGAGCGGGGGGGCCTTGAGACCCAGTACTTC
NA	TRBV6-5	TRBJ2-7	NA	CASRGTISYYEQYF	TGTGCCAGCAGGGGGACAATATCCTACTACGAGCAGTACTTC
TRBD2	TRBV5-4	TRBJ2-7	NA	CASSFLTSGRAYEQYF	TGTGCCAGCAGCTTCCTGACTAGCGGGAGGGCCTACGAGCAGTACTTC
NA	TRBV3-1/TRBV3-2	TRBJ2-5	NA	CASSQVFGSILETQYF	TGTGCCAGCAGCCAAGTGTTCGGTTCAATCTTAGAGACCCAGTACTTC
NA	TRBV5-1	TRBJ2-5	NA	CASSLAGGKETQYF	TGCGCCAGCAGCTTGGCCGGCGGGAAGGAGACCCAGTACTTC
NA	TRBV2	TRBJ1-2	NA	CASTGQFNYGYTF	TGTGCCAGCACCGGACAGTTTAACTATGGCTACACCTTC
TRBD1	TRBV24-1	TRBJ1-2	NA	CATSDADRGYGYTF	TGTGCCACCAGTGATGCCGACAGGGGCTATGGCTACACCTTC